Given below is one T cell receptor (beta chain) in context. The data are from a study of early T cells in non-severe SARS-CoV-2 infection. This CDR3 region has 13 residues. The V end lost 8 bases, the J end lost 3 bases, and 14 bases lay between the germline ends. CDR1 and CDR2 (germline): MNHEY, SMNVEV (reference sequence). In TCRdb, the 5' RACE reads were re-called with MiXCR into one record per CDR3 protein. Here the sample spans some 50,000 distinct CDR3 sequences, approximately 10% being singletons. This specimen was whole blood, taken at baseline. This sequence joins TRBV27 and TRBJ2-7; D is tentatively TRBD1 or TRBD2 (5 bases each). The TCR sequence derives from an adult who was a healthcare worker with PCR-confirmed SARS-CoV-2 infection or an uninfected control (not recorded which). Here the CDR3 reads CASGTRAGYEQYF. As DNA, the CDR3 is TGTGCCAGCGGGACGCGGGCTGGCTACGAGCAGTACTTC.